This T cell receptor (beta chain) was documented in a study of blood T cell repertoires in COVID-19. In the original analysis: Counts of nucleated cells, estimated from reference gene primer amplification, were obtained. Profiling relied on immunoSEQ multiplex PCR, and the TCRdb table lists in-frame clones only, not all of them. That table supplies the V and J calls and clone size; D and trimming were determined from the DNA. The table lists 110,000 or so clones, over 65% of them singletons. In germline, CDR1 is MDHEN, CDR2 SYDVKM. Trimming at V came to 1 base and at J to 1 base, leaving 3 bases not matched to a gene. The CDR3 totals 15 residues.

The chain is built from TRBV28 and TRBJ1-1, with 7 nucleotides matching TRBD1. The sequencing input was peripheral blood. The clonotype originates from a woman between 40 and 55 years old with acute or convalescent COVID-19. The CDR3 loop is CASSLSGQPNTEAFF. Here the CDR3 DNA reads TGTGCCAGCAGTTTATCGGGACAGCCGAACACTGAAGCTTTCTTT.